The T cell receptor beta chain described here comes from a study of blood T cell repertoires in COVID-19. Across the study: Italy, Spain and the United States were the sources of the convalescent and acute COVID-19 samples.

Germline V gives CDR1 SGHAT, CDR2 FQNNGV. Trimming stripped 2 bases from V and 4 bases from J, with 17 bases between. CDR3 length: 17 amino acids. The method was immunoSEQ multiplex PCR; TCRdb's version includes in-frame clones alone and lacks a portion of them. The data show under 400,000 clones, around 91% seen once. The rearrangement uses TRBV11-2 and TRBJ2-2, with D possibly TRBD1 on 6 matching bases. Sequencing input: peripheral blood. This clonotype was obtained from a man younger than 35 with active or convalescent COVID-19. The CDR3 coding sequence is TGTGCCAGCAGCTTATATTCGGCAGGGGTGGGCACCGGGGAGCTGTTTTTT. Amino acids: CASSLYSAGVGTGELFF.